Below, one TCR beta chain is given with its context. V lost 6 bases to trimming and J lost 2 bases; unmatched junction nucleotides: 13. The CDR3 totals 16 residues. CDR1 MDHEN and CDR2 SYDVKM come from the germline V gene. Sequencing used immunoSEQ multiplex PCR; TCRdb keeps in-frame clones, though not all of them. The data contain roughly 410,000 clones, about 96% of them singletons. This entry is derived from a study of shared clonotypes between healthy human individuals. Study summary: Each donor's CD4 naive and CD4 memory cells filled three plates apiece, CD8 naive two, and CD8 memory one.

The origin of this receptor is a man aged 30 to 39 in good health. Material for sequencing was memory CD8+ T cells sorted from blood. Subset here: CD45RO+ cells pooled with CCR7-negative TemRA cells. The chain combines TRBV28 with TRBJ2-7, with TRBD1 matching over 7 bases. The CDR3: CASRHISLTGTYEQYF. CDR3 DNA sequence: TGTGCCAGCAGGCACATCTCCCTGACAGGGACCTACGAGCAGTACTTC.